This TCR beta chain is drawn from a study of T cells after yellow fever vaccination. MiXCR, run by TCRdb on the 5' RACE reads, gives a single entry per CDR3 protein. This table holds 300,000 to 400,000 distinct CDR3 sequences, approximately 12% found once. With V trimmed by 7 bases and J by 0 bases, 2 bases remained unmatched. The CDR3 length is 13 residues. Germline assignment: CDR1 MNHNS and CDR2 SASEGT. The source is a man aged 18 to 29 who received the YFV17D yellow fever vaccine. This chain connects TRBV6-1 to TRBJ1-1; 7 bases align to TRBD1. This specimen was CD4+ T cells sorted from PBMCs, taken 15 days after the yellow fever booster vaccination. CDR3 sequence (DNA): TGTGCCAGCAAACAGGGGTTGAACACTGAAGCTTTCTTT. Amino acid sequence: CASKQGLNTEAFF.